This T cell receptor beta chain came from a study of blood T cell repertoires in COVID-19. Study background: The United States, Italy and Spain were the sources of the acute and convalescent COVID-19 samples. In each case, the material was cDNA or gDNA derived from T cells, B-cell-depleted T cells, or PBMCs.

In the original workflow: From reference gene primer amplification, estimates of nucleated cell counts were derived. This table comes from immunoSEQ multiplex PCR, and its TCRdb copy is limited to in-frame clones, with some not included. The D gene and trimming were derived from the DNA, and the V and J assignments and clone size from that table. The table shows approximately 150,000 clones, with roughly 90% occurring only once. V was pared by 2 bases and J by 7 bases, with 6 bases of the junction left unmatched. Germline lookup yields CDR1 SGHRS and CDR2 YFSETQ. The length of the CDR3 is 15 residues.

This sequence was found in a human donor in a cohort sampled during active COVID-19. Material for sequencing was peripheral blood. This chain connects TRBV5-1 to TRBJ2-2; TRBD2 agrees at 9 bases. The CDR3 DNA sequence: TGCGCCAGCAGCTTTGGTAGCGGGGGCTACGGGGAGCTGTTTTTT. Protein: CASSFGSGGYGELFF.